The clone carrying this T cell receptor (beta chain) was recorded many times. Its antigen is undetermined. These data originate in a study of T cells in Graves' hyperthyroidism and ophthalmopathy. Study-level points and caveats: Also found in blood were most expanded thyroid clonotypes above 0.001.

Amplification targeted TCR beta CDR3 regions from RNA transcripts. Primed by the HTBI set, a first-round RT-PCR was run on the TCR CDR3. MiXCR was run by TCRdb on the multiplex PCR reads, yielding one entry per CDR3 protein. This table has 550,000 to 650,000 distinct CDR3 sequences, roughly 13% appearing once. Aged 18 to 65, the patients had hyperthyroidism that was newly diagnosed and had lasted under 2 months. Any symptoms of ophthalmopathy came after the first hyperthyroidism diagnosis, from which the blood sample dates. V dropped 5 bases and J dropped 3; count of bases not matched to a gene: 10. This CDR3 comprises 17 residues. Per the germline V gene, CDR1 is LNHDA and CDR2 is SQIVND (reference sequence).

This chain uses TRBV19 with TRBJ2-7; 13 bases map to TRBD2. The source of this sequence is a woman in her thirties with Graves' hyperthyroidism that later progressed to Graves' ophthalmopathy. The sample taken for sequencing was blood. The CDR3 region has the DNA TGTGCCAGTAGTTCACACCTCGGGACTAGCGGGGTCTACGAGCAGTACTTC. Amino acids: CASSSHLGTSGVYEQYF.